The clone carrying this TCR beta chain appeared a few times. The target antigen is unknown. This specimen comes from a study of response to subunit inactivated influenza vaccine. Regarding the study as a whole: The study's authors posited that every seasonal influenza vaccination enlists few new T cells.

The V gene's germline CDR1 is GTSNPN and CDR2 SVGIG (reference sequence). This CDR3 region has 14 residues. Trimming removed 2 bases at V and 4 bases at J, with 14 bases between. TCRdb redid the calling of the RT-PCR reads with MiXCR, one entry per CDR3 protein. The table records under 550,000 distinct CDR3 sequences, less than 7.5% of them present only once. The TCR originated in a man aged 50 to 69 who received an inactivated influenza vaccine. Material: PBMCs from blood, obtained roughly 24 months after vaccination. The chain is built from TRBV30 and TRBJ1-2; weak D call: TRBD1 (6 bases). The CDR3: CAWSSQTGSYGYTF. DNA of the CDR3: TGTGCCTGGAGTTCGCAAACAGGGAGCTATGGCTACACCTTC.